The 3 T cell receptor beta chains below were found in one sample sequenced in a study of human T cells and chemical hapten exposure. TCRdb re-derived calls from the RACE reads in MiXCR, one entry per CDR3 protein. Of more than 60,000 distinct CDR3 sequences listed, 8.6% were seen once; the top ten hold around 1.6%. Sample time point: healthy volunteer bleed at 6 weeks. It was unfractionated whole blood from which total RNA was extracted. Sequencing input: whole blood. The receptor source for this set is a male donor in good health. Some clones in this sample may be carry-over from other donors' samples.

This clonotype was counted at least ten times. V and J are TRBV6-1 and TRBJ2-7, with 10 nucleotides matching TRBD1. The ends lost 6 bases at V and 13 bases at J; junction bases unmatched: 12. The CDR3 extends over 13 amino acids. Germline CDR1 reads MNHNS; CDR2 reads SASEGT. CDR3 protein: CASSVFDRDRGYF. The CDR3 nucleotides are TGTGCCAGCAGCGTATTTGATCGGGACAGGGGCTACTTC.

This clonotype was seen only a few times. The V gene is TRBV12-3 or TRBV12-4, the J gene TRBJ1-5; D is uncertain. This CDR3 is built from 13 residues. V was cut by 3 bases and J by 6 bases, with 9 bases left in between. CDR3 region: CASSFEGSQPQHF. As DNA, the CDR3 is TGTGCCAGCAGTTTTGAAGGAAGTCAGCCCCAGCATTTT.

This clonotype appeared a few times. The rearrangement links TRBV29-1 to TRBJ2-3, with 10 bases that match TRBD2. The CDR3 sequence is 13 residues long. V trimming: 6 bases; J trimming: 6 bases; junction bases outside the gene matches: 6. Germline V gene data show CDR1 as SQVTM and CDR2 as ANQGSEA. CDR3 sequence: CSVQGLAADTQYF. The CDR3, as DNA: TGCAGCGTACAAGGACTAGCGGCGGATACGCAGTATTTT.